What follows is one TCR beta chain and its context. Antigen unknown. A marrow graft followed busulfan-fludarabine conditioning, with cyclophosphamide on days +3 and +4. TCRdb's copy holds only in-frame clones and misses some; the assay was immunoSEQ multiplex PCR. The table lists approximately 40,000 clones, roughly 78% of them singletons. This sample was included in a study of T cells after posttransplantation cyclophosphamide. Germline values: CDR1 LGHNA, CDR2 YNFKEQ. The CDR3 covers 15 residues. After removal of 4 bases from V and 5 bases from J, the junction contained 4 bases not matched to a gene. Findings and caveats of the study: TRB clonality was highly associated with recipient CMV seropositivity and reactivation.

V gene TRBV4-2 combines with J gene TRBJ2-7, with 14 bases that match TRBD2. Material: CD4+ T cells sorted from blood, obtained roughly 1,900 days after a stem cell transplant with posttransplant cyclophosphamide. The TCR originated in a female patient aged 40-50 years who received an allogeneic stem cell transplant from a related donor, was CMV-positive, and had no GVHD. A share of the T cells may be of graft donor origin. In nucleotides, the CDR3 is TGTGCCAGCAGCCCGACTAGCGGGGGGGAGAACGAGCAGTACTTC. Translating it yields CASSPTSGGENEQYF.